What follows are 13 T cell receptor beta chains derived from one specimen sequenced in a study of control samples from healthy donors and cancer patients. The protocol was immunoSEQ multiplex PCR, while the TCRdb copy is restricted to in-frame clones and leaves out a portion. The sample records about 150,000 clones, roughly 94% being singletons. Sequenced sample: blood. These receptor sequences come from a man aged 35 to 55 in good health.

CDR3 DNA: TGTGCCAGCAGCTTGCGCGGGGGAGAAAAACTGTTTTTT. This codes for CASSLRGGEKLFF. The chain has TRBV5-6 and TRBJ1-4, with D possibly matching TRBD1 (5 bases). Germline CDR1 is SGHDT and CDR2 is YYEEEE. This CDR3 has 13 residues. Trimming stripped 1 base from V and 8 bases from J, with 9 bases between.

V gene TRBV21-1 combines with J gene TRBJ2-5. TRBV21-1 is a recognized pseudogene. The CDR3 covers 16 residues. The CDR3, as DNA: TGTGCCAGCAGCAAACTGGGGGGCAGGGTGTGCGAGACCCAGTACTTC. Amino acid sequence: CASSKLGGRVCETQYF.

This rearrangement joins TRBV7-2 to TRBJ2-3; D gene ambiguous. Germline lookup yields CDR1 SGHTA and CDR2 FQGNSA. CDR3 size: 14 residues. V dropped 5 bases and J dropped 12 bases, with 21 bases sitting between them. CDR3 DNA: TGTGCCAGCAGCCGCGCGGTTTCTCCATTTATTCAGTATTTT. It yields the protein CASSRAVSPFIQYF.

In nucleotides, the CDR3 is TGTGCCAGCAGCGTAGACGAGGTATATGGCTACACCTTC. Its translation is CASSVDEVYGYTF. The chain carries TRBV12-3 or TRBV12-4 and TRBJ1-2; no reliable D call. The CDR3 is 13 amino acids. V shed 6 bases and J shed 5 bases, with 13 bases lying between them.

The V gene is TRBV5-1, the J gene TRBJ1-1; D possibly corresponds to TRBD1 (5 bases). The CDR3 is 14 residues long. The germline V gene encodes CDR1 SGHRS and CDR2 YFSETQ. Trimming pared 4 bases from V and 0 bases from J, leaving 10 bases between. The CDR3 sequence: CASSTDMMNTEAFF. The CDR3 DNA reads TGCGCCAGCAGCACGGACATGATGAACACTGAAGCTTTCTTT. Based on the CDR3 plus reference TRBV5-1 and TRBJ1-1, the full variable domain is KAGVTQTPRYLIKTRGQQVTLSCSPISGHRSVSWYQQTPGQGLQFLFEYFSETQRNKGNFPGRFSGRQFSNSRSEMNVSTLELGDSALYLCASSTDMMNTEAFFGQGTRLTVV.

In its sample, this clone was seen once. V is TRBV5-5 and J is TRBJ1-6; D gene uncertain. Trimming removed 4 bases at V and 0 bases at J, with 14 bases between. The CDR3 covers 17 residues. Per the germline V gene, CDR1 is SGHKS and CDR2 is YYEKEE (reference sequence). CDR3 nucleotides: TGTGCCAGCAGCAAGATCGCTCCGAGCTCCTATAATTCACCCCTCCACTTT. It translates to CASSKIAPSSYNSPLHF. Filled out from reference TRBV5-5 and TRBJ1-6, the complete variable domain reads DAGVTQSPTHLIKTRGQQVTLRCSPISGHKSVSWYQQVLGQGPQFIFQYYEKEERGRGNFPDRFSARQFPNYSSELNVNALLLGDSALYLCASSKIAPSSYNSPLHFGNGTRLTVT.

The count of this clone is one. V is TRBV6-5 and J is TRBJ1-1; 7 bases fit TRBD1. Trimming took 6 bases from V and 3 from J; bases not matched to a gene: 4. The germline V gene has CDR1 MNHEY and CDR2 SVGAGI. The CDR3 is 13 residues long. The CDR3 DNA sequence: TGTGCCAGCAGCTTACAGGGGTACACTGAAGCTTTCTTT. Translation gives CASSLQGYTEAFF.

This clone was seen a handful of times. This chain uses TRBV7-2 with TRBJ2-6; possibly TRBD1 for D (6 bases). Trimming took off 6 bases at V and 0 bases at J, with 9 bases between the two ends. This CDR3 comprises 15 residues. CDR1 is SGHTA and CDR2 is FQGNSA in the germline V gene. This CDR3 is CASSIQGSGANVLTF. CDR3 coding DNA: TGTGCCAGCAGTATACAGGGCTCTGGGGCCAACGTCCTGACTTTC.

The chain recombines TRBV4-1 with TRBJ2-1, with TRBD1 matching 7 bases. Germline V gives CDR1 MGHRA, CDR2 YSYEKL. Unmatched junction bases numbered 9, after V lost 0 bases and J lost 4 bases. The CDR3 extends over 17 amino acids. The chain's CDR3 is CASSQEVISTGYNEQFF. The DNA of the CDR3 is TGCGCCAGCAGCCAAGAGGTTATTTCGACAGGGTACAATGAGCAGTTCTTC.

This chain uses TRBV7-6 with TRBJ2-7; D not resolved. Germline V CDR1 and CDR2: SGHVS, FNYEAQ. The V end was cut by 1 base, the J end by 7 bases, with 11 bases between. The CDR3 loop spans 13 amino acids. The CDR3 bases are TGTGCCAGCAGCTTAGGGACCCCCGGGGAGCAGTACTTC. Protein: CASSLGTPGEQYF.

This chain links TRBV28 with TRBJ1-5, with D possibly being TRBD1 (5 bases). V lost 5 bases, J lost 13 bases, and 12 bases lay in between. The CDR3 totals 11 residues. The germline V gene encodes CDR1 MDHEN and CDR2 SYDVKM. The DNA for the CDR3 is TGTGCCAGCAGTCTCTGGGGCCGGCAGCATTTT. This encodes CASSLWGRQHF.

The chain is built from TRBV5-6 and TRBJ1-5; D ambiguous. CDR3 length: 12 residues. V lost 3 bases and J 3 bases, leaving 4 bases between the germline ends. Germline assignment: CDR1 SGHDT and CDR2 YYEEEE. The CDR3 nucleotides are TGTGCCAGCAGCTGGGCCAATCAGCCCCAGCATTTT. Amino acid sequence: CASSWANQPQHF.

The V call is TRBV11-3, the J call TRBJ1-1; D is possibly TRBD1 (5 bases). V gave up 0 bases and J gave up 2 bases, with 10 bases separating them. The germline V gene has CDR1 SGHNT and CDR2 YENEEA. This CDR3 contains 15 residues. The CDR3 sequence is CASSLDGAGNTEAFF. In DNA form, the CDR3 reads TGTGCCAGCAGCTTAGATGGGGCGGGAAACACTGAAGCTTTCTTT. Filled out from reference TRBV11-3 and TRBJ1-1, the complete variable domain reads EAGVVQSPRYKIIEKKQPVAFWCNPISGHNTLYWYLQNLGQGPELLIRYENEEAVDDSQLPKDRFSAERLKGVDSTLKIQPAELGDSAVYLCASSLDGAGNTEAFFGQGTRLTVV.